One and the same sample provided the 10 T cell receptor beta chains below, sequenced in a study of graft-versus-host responses after intestinal transplantation. Profiled with immunoSEQ multiplex PCR; TCRdb holds only in-frame clones, not every one. The profile shows 89,000 or so clones, about four fifths of them singletons. These TCRs' antigens remain unknown. The sample consisted of unstimulated CD4+ T cells sorted from spleen or lymph node cells, taken before intestinal transplant. All receptors derive from a human donor who received an intestinal transplant.

V and J are TRBV5-8 and TRBJ2-3, with D possibly matching TRBD2 (6 bases). The V end lost 2 bases, the J end lost 2 bases, and 15 bases lay between the germline ends. Germline V gene data show CDR1 as SGHTS and CDR2 as YDEGEE. This CDR3 region has 16 residues. This chain's CDR3 is CASSLWGSGHTDTQYF. CDR3 nucleotide sequence: TGTGCCAGCAGCTTATGGGGTAGCGGTCACACAGATACGCAGTATTTT.

At least ten counts were recorded for this clone. The rearrangement joins TRBV6-6 to TRBJ1-6; 7 bases align to TRBD1. The germline CDR1 and CDR2 sequences are MNHNY and SVGAGI (reference sequence). CDR3 size: 13 residues. Trimming cost V 5 bases and J 9 bases; bases outside gene matches: 4. This CDR3 is CASSPTGLSPLHF. The CDR3 DNA sequence: TGTGCCAGCAGTCCGACAGGGCTTTCACCCCTCCACTTT.

V is TRBV2 and J is TRBJ1-2, with 8 positions matching TRBD1. The length of the CDR3 is 14 residues. The J segment lost 8 bases and the V segment lost 2 bases, leaving 7 bases of the junction unmatched. Germline CDR1 SNHLY, CDR2 FYNNEI. The CDR3 DNA sequence: TGTGCCAGCAGTGAACCTGATGGGACAGGAGGCTACACCTTC. It specifies CASSEPDGTGGYTF. The complete variable domain, with remaining parts taken from reference TRBV2 and TRBJ1-2, reads EPEVTQTPSHQVTQMGQEVILRCVPISNHLYFYWYRQILGQKVEFLVSFYNNEISEKSEIFDDQFSVERPDGSNFTLKIRSTKLEDSAMYFCASSEPDGTGGYTFGSGTRLTVV.

CDR3 region: CASSHGSNQPQHF. CDR3 coding DNA: TGTGCCAGCAGTCACGGGAGCAATCAGCCCCAGCATTTT. The gene calls are TRBV7-6 and TRBJ1-5; D is unresolved. Per germline, CDR1 SGHVS and CDR2 FNYEAQ. Trimming took 6 bases from V and 1 from J, leaving 7 bases between them. The CDR3 spans 13 residues. The complete variable domain, with remaining parts taken from reference TRBV7-6 and TRBJ1-5, reads GAGVSQSPRYKVTKRGQDVALRCDPISGHVSLYWYRQALGQGPEFLTYFNYEAQQDKSGLPNDRFSAERPEGSISTLTIQRTEQRDSAMYRCASSHGSNQPQHFGDGTRLSIL.

The chain carries TRBV18 and TRBJ2-1, with D possibly matching TRBD2 (5 bases). Germline values: CDR1 KGHSH, CDR2 LQKENI. The CDR3 has 15 residues. Between the trimmed V and J ends, which lost 3 bases and 7 bases, there was a span of 16 bases. CDR3 in DNA: TGTGCCAGCTCACCTCGACTTAACCGGGGAAATGAGCAGTTCTTC. Its protein is CASSPRLNRGNEQFF.

This chain links TRBV9 with TRBJ2-7, with 9 positions matching TRBD2. CDR1 and CDR2 (germline): SGDLS, YYNGEE. The CDR3 runs to 15 residues. The ends lost 0 bases at V and 6 bases at J; junction bases unmatched: 7. CDR3 nucleotides: TGTGCCAGCAGCGTAGAGGGGTCAGCGGGGGGCGAGCAGTACTTC. Its protein product is CASSVEGSAGGEQYF.

The chain carries TRBV28 and TRBJ2-7, with TRBD1 matching over 12 bases. Germline lookup yields CDR1 MDHEN and CDR2 SYDVKM. The CDR3 loop spans 14 amino acids. The V gene end was trimmed by 6 bases and the J gene end by 6 bases; junction bases not matched to a gene: 6. CDR3 DNA: TGTGCCAGCAGCACCGGGACAGGGGGCTTCGAGCAGTACTTC. Protein product: CASSTGTGGFEQYF.

The V gene is TRBV10-2, the J gene TRBJ2-7; 9 bases map to TRBD2. The CDR3 is 18 residues long. CDR1 is WSHSY, CDR2 SAAADI, per germline. The J segment lost 4 bases and the V segment lost 3 bases, leaving 16 bases of the junction unmatched. CDR3 sequence reads: CASSDPGLAGPAGYEQYF. The CDR3, as DNA: TGCGCCAGCAGTGACCCCGGGCTAGCGGGGCCGGCTGGTTACGAGCAGTACTTC.

This clone has only one observation. CDR3 DNA: TGTGCTAGTGCCCTGGACAGGGGGATCTATGGCTACACCTTC. Its protein product is CASALDRGIYGYTF. This chain connects TRBV12-5 to TRBJ1-2, with TRBD1 matching over 10 bases. The CDR3 sequence is 14 residues long. The V and J ends lost 7 bases and 4 bases, in that order; junction bases with no gene match: 6. Germline V gene data show CDR1 as LGHNT and CDR2 as FRNRAP.

This chain links TRBV6-4 with TRBJ2-3; D possibly corresponds to TRBD2 (6 bases). The CDR3 sequence is 15 residues long. The V end was cut by 4 bases, the J end by 6 bases, with 17 bases between. In germline, CDR1 is MRHNA, CDR2 SNTAGT. The CDR3 reads CASSATDLGRDTQYF. CDR3 nucleotides: TGTGCCAGCAGTGCTACCGACCTTGGGAGGGATACGCAGTATTTT.